The sample holds one count of the clone carrying this T cell receptor (beta chain). Trimming took 3 bases from V and 5 from J; bases not matched to a gene: 6. This CDR3 spans 16 amino acids. Germline values: CDR1 GTSNPN, CDR2 SVGIG (reference sequence). This record comes from a study of preoperative IRX-2 immunotherapy in early breast cancer. Treatment defined: preoperative locoregional IRX-2 cytokine immunotherapy. Preoperative locoregional IRX-2 cytokine immunotherapy was tested in the phase Ib source study. TCRdb's copy holds only in-frame clones and misses some; the assay was immunoSEQ multiplex PCR. Of 34,000 or so clones in the sample, around 83% are singletons; the top ten hold approximately 2.7%.

The chain employs TRBV30 and TRBJ2-5, with 16 bases lining up with TRBD2. The sequence was collected from a human donor with breast cancer. Sequences were derived from lymph node tissue, sampled from a patient treated with IRX-2 immunotherapy. CDR3 loop: CAWSAGTSGRGETQYF. The CDR3 region has the DNA TGTGCCTGGAGCGCCGGGACTAGCGGGAGGGGGGAGACCCAGTACTTC.